A selection of T cell receptor beta chains follows, all from one sample in a study of blood T cell repertoires in COVID-19. This table comes from immunoSEQ multiplex PCR, and its TCRdb copy is limited to in-frame clones, with some not included. Of 210,000 or so clones listed, under 90% are singletons. The sample taken for sequencing was peripheral blood. The receptor set was obtained from a woman aged 80 or older with active or convalescent COVID-19. Both conserved end residues are trimmed from each CDR3.

11	TRBV5-1	TRBJ2-5	ASSEDSWETQY
11	TRBV7-2	TRBJ2-1	ASSLRTGNEQF
17	TRBV6-4	TRBJ2-5	ASSDPARQGLVCWETQY
11	TRBV4-1	TRBJ1-2	ASSRDGNYGYT
12	TRBV19	TRBJ2-3	ASSSGGVADTQY
15	TRBV5-4	TRBJ2-2	ASSLNSGSLNTGELF
11	TRBV2	TRBJ2-3	ASGQEYTDTQY
18	TRBV3-1/TRBV3-2	TRBJ1-1	ASSQDCSGRGLVAGLEAF
10	TRBV18	TRBJ1-5	ASSPQNRPQH
10	TRBV6-6	TRBJ2-7	ASNQGAREQY